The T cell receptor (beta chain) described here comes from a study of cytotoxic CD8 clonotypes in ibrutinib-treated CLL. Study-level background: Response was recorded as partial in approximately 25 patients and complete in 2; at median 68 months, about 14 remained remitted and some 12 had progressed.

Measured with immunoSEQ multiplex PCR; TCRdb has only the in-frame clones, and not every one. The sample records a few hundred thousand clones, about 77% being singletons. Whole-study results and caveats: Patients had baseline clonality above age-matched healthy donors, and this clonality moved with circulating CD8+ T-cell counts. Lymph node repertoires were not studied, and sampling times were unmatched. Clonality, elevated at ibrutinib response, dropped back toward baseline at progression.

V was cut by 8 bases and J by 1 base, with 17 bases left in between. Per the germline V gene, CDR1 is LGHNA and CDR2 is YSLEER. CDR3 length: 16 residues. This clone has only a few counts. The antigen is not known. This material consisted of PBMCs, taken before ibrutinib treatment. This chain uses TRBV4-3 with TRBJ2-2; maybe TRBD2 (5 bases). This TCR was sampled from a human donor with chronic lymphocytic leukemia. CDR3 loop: CASGIGVGENTGELFF. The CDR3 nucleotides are TGCGCCAGCGGCATCGGGGTTGGTGAGAACACCGGGGAGCTGTTTTTT.